The T cell receptor (beta chain) described here comes from a study of cytomegalovirus exposure and HLA in healthy donors (dated by TCRdb to about 2017). Context from the whole study: In an earlier analysis of around 540 of the donors, approximately 260 Gb of sequence data and 100 million or so unique TCR beta sequences from 180 million or so T cells were reported. Using immunosequencing, the study profiled T cell repertoires from roughly 650 subjects and related those repertoires to cytomegalovirus serostatus. To study patterns of TCR occurrence, a later analysis re-analyzed previously published TCR beta repertoires from 500 to 850 donors and added high-resolution HLA genotyping. Typing coverage differed by locus: A, B, C, DRB1 and DQB1 were typed in about 629-630 donors, DQA1 in 500 to 550, DPA1 in 600 to 610, and DPB1 in 450 to 480. The genetic ancestry cluster associated with self-reported Caucasian donors included roughly four fifths of the roughly 360 genotyped donors. All discovery cohort repertoires had been generated on a single sequencing platform. In addition to the first cohort of 666 subjects, a separate validation cohort of approximately 110 different subjects was used. Roughly 290 gigabases of sequencing data and approximately 91 million unique TCR sequences made up an early release that covered several hundred HLA-typed donors. The study aimed to test whether signatures of past pathogen exposure could be identified by cataloging public T cell receptors. Among 398 genotyped donors of the cohort, an average of approximately 240,000 unique TCR beta nucleotide sequences were sequenced per donor, roughly a sixth of them non-productive. Rather than drawing on any new phenotypic data, the later analysis identified candidate immune exposures from TCR beta sequences and the way those sequences occurred across donors. To decide whether each TCR beta V gene segment behaved as functional or pseudogenic, an earlier analysis of some 580 of the donors relied on high-throughput TCR beta sequencing. A later genetic analysis took genome-wide SNP genotypes for about 60% of the roughly 670 donors and used that subset as a discovery cohort. Donor age, sex, ethnicity and CMV serostatus were compiled together with the repertoire data. A few DR-DQ haplotypes were treated as single units for association and clustering because of strong linkage in the cohort. High-throughput TCR immunosequencing, statistical association of individual TCRs with disease status, and machine learning were combined to predict cytomegalovirus infection status. Both class I and class II loci were covered by HLA typing, at four-digit resolution.

Worth noting for this clone: Its antigen target is currently unknown. It has no much larger one-base neighbor in the sample; base qualities were not kept.

Summary of the overall study and its limitations: Correlated functional status among segregating V segments might reflect linkage disequilibrium, but an unknown experimental factor could not be ruled out. Broadly in line with IMGT annotations, most TCR beta V segments showed up in productive rearrangements about 87% or about 30% of the time in an earlier analysis of several hundred of the donors. The classifier was reported to diagnose cytomegalovirus status with high specificity and sensitivity in both the original cohort and the validation cohort. Across donors, most TCR sequences were observed very rarely, whereas some public TCRs were present in many individuals. V-gene and J-gene trimming of TCR beta chains was associated with a missense DCLRE1C variant in a later genetic analysis, and the association was replicated in an independent cohort. In vitro tests confirmed that three of the cytomegalovirus-associated TCR beta chains recognize cytomegalovirus antigens. It was suggested by the authors that the approach could potentially be generalized to other disease states and immunological phenotypes. In this cohort, only TCR beta chains were sequenced, and detectable features were limited by the absence of alpha or paired-chain data. In a later analysis, several top co-occurrence clusters were reported to appear linked to parvovirus B19, influenza, CMV and Epstein-Barr virus. A cluster of highly shared sequence variants was judged likely to be a technical artifact of the sequencing pipeline. Some IMGT-functional V segments, including TRBV6-2 and TRBV6-3, could not be distinguished by the 87-base-pair reads and were therefore excluded. About 15 rarely observed V segments, including chromosome 9 orphons, were excluded from the earlier analysis of several hundred of the donors because counts were too low. When HLA alleles, especially DR and DQ, strongly co-occurred, TCR associations were difficult to assign to individual alleles. Presence/absence analyses assumed roughly uniform sequencing depth across donors, an assumption that may not hold. A later analysis found that most CMV-associated TCR beta chains appeared HLA-restricted, with HLA associations seemingly driven largely by CMV exposure. A further reported finding was that TCR beta sequences accurately predicted the HLA-A and HLA-B alleles for most subjects in the first cohort. In a later analysis, more than 15,000 TCR beta sequences were associated with specific HLA alleles at a false discovery rate of 0.05. According to a later analysis, TCR association rates differed among HLA loci, with DRB1 alleles showing the most associated TCRs and HLA-C alleles showing the fewest. Immune exposure information for the cohort was limited to CMV serostatus. The study listed 150 to 200 TCR beta chains as associated with cytomegalovirus. In a later analysis, HLA-associated TCR beta chains showed more clonal expansion and lower generation probabilities than non-associated chains that were equally common. HLA typing was unavailable for some donors at each locus, so association tests used only the typed subset. In a later genetic analysis, fewer N-insertions in productive TCRs were reported among donors in an Asian-associated ancestry cluster than the 666-donor mean.

The method was the immunoSEQ multiplex PCR assay. The multiplex PCR relied on a mix of 60 forward primers for TCR Vbeta segments and 13 reverse primers for TCR Jbeta segments. A multiplex PCR assay on genomic DNA amplified the CDR3 region of rearranged TCR beta genes. The Illumina HiSeq System was used to sequence the amplified TCR beta libraries as 87-base-pair reads. In the source study's methods: A later analysis tallied approximately 87 million unique TCR beta chains across the 600 to 700 repertoires, and about 10 million of those chains were shared by two or more donors. Raw reads were error-corrected and collapsed into unique sequences by a nearest-neighbor algorithm in which closely related sequences were merged to remove PCR and sequencing errors. V, D and J gene segments were assigned by aligning CDR3 sequences to IMGT reference sequences. Each retained sequence needed at least a six-nucleotide match to both a V gene segment and a J gene segment. A rearrangement was called productive if the CDR3 had no stop codons and remained in frame with V and J, and every other rearrangement was called non-productive. Following IMGT convention, CDR3 was defined as the stretch from the second conserved V-encoded cysteine up to the conserved J-encoded phenylalanine. Sequences without an unambiguous match to a single V gene segment were excluded from the earlier analysis of 450 to 750 of the donors. In an earlier analysis of 450 to 750 of the donors, a V segment was called functional when productive rearrangements were above 56.7%, and segregating when the standard deviation between donors exceeded 5%. A statistical classification framework was built for diagnosing cytomegalovirus status from the catalog of TCR beta chain sequences. A later analysis assigned V and J genes by comparing TCR nucleotide sequences with IMGT/GENE-DB human TR gene sequences. In a later analysis, CDR3 sequences and most-parsimonious VDJ recombination scenarios were assigned using the TCRdist pipeline. In a later analysis, every TCR beta chain was defined by the combination of its CDR3 amino acid sequence and its V-gene family, and reads without a unique V-gene family were dropped. A later analysis removed several hundred highly shared, low-generation-probability nucleotide sequences to deal with suspected cross-contamination and a sequencing artifact. In a later analysis, a clonal expansion index for each public chain was calculated from normalized within-repertoire ranks of inferred template counts. In a later analysis, generation probabilities were computed using a VDJ recombination model fitted to out-of-frame rearrangements, and the results were checked against IGoR. Hypergeometric tests were used in a later analysis to score TCR-TCR, TCR-HLA and TCR-CMV co-occurrence, with a repertoire-size bias correction applied to the TCR pairs. In a later analysis, false discovery rates were estimated by permuting HLA or CMV assignments 20 times. A later analysis grouped co-occurring TCRs with DBSCAN, adding TCRdist sequence similarity when clustering within HLA-allele-positive subsets. Repertoires with fewer than 30,000 or more than 120,000 public chains were left out of co-occurrence clustering, as were a few repertoires with anomalous nucleotide sharing. TCRdb carries this immuneACCESS record with in-frame sequences only. Its versions omit some clonotypes, under half of them owing to an unresolved V gene in the studies checked, with the rest unexplained. That table gives V, J and clone size, and the DNA gave D and trimming. This sample comprises about 120,000 clones, 74% of them detected only once. The ten largest clones take up approximately 2% of the sample.

The germline V gene provides CDR1 SGHVS and CDR2 FQNEAQ. Its CDR3 holds 13 amino acids, cysteine through phenylalanine. The retained sequence is limited to the CDR3, 39 bases, with the frame set at the first base. V gives up 1 base and J gives up 4 bases, and the segment between their germline ends measures 7 bases. The cohort consisted of some 730 healthy bone marrow donors. All cohort members were sampled while nominally healthy, although unrecorded immune exposures were likely present. Of the approximately 670 cohort members, about 280 had positive CMV serostatus and fewer than 450 had negative CMV serostatus, and CMV serostatus was not recorded for the donor. A peripheral blood sample was provided by each donor, and peripheral blood mononuclear cells were used for TCR beta sequencing. Genomic DNA extraction from the blood cell samples was performed with the Qiagen DNeasy Blood Extraction Kit.

Sequenced: PBMCs. The chain is made from TRBV7-8 and TRBJ1-2; the D gene is possibly TRBD1, with 5 bases matching. This TCR was recovered from a human donor in good health. The CDR3 reads as follows: CASSLGDSYGYTF. Read as DNA, the sequence is TGTGCCAGCAGCTTAGGTGACAGCTATGGCTACACCTTC.